This T cell receptor beta chain originates from a study of T cell responses to AZD1222 COVID-19 vaccine. Notes on the study in general: Spike was spanned by vaccine-associated CD4 TCRs, which were dominant at 160-218 and 743-854.

The V end lost 0 bases, the J end lost 0 bases, and 12 bases lay between the germline ends. CDR1 is SGDLS and CDR2 is YYNGEE in the germline V gene. The CDR3 consists of 16 residues. Assay: immunoSEQ multiplex PCR; the TCRdb copy retains only in-frame clones and omits some. Of over 130,000 clones in the sample, around nine tenths are singletons; the top ten hold around 4.7%. With respect to this clone: No antigen is known for it.

This sequence joins TRBV9 and TRBJ1-2; D uncertain. This TCR came from an adult in good health. The specimen was peripheral blood, collected on day 0 of AZD1222 vaccination. The CDR3 protein is CASSVGPWEANYGYTF. In DNA, the CDR3 is TGTGCCAGCAGCGTAGGTCCCTGGGAAGCTAACTATGGCTACACCTTC.